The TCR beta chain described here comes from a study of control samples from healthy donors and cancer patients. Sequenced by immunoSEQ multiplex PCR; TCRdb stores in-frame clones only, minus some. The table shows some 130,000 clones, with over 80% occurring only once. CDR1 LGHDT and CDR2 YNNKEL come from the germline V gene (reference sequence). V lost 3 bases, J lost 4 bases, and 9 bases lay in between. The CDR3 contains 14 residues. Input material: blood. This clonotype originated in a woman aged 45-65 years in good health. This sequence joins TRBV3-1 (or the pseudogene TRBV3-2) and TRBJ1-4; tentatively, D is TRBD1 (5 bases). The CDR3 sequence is CASSQGRGNEKLFF. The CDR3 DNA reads TGTGCCAGCAGCCAGGGGAGGGGTAATGAAAAACTGTTTTTT.